Here is one T cell receptor beta chain with its context. Its cognate antigen is unknown. The sample belongs to a study of long-term antiretroviral therapy in people with HIV. Study-level information: Samples collected earliest predate the 2015 immediate-ART recommendation by about a decade.

They ran version v3.0 of the immunoSEQ assay at survey level. Sequencing aimed at roughly 40,000-55,000 T-cell genomes per sample. Data came from immunoSEQ multiplex PCR; TCRdb stores just in-frame clones and leaves some out. Here the sample spans about 28,000 clones, 80% to 85% being singletons. General study results and limits: Clones with expansion before ART led the repertoire at all time points. Once patients were on ART, diversity went higher but still fell short of transplant donor controls.

CDR1 is PRHDT and CDR2 is FYEKMQ in the germline V gene (reference sequence). The CDR3 consists of 15 residues. The input for sequencing was unsorted PBMCs, taken 0.4 years after starting antiretroviral therapy. This clonotype was obtained from a man younger than 35 with HIV. The V call is TRBV13, the J call TRBJ2-5; 12 bases agree with TRBD1. The J call may not be correct, given that the DNA end is closer to TRBJ2-7. The CDR3 nucleotides are TGTGCCAGCAGCGGACCGGGACAGGGGGCCCACGAGCAGTACTTC. Its translation is CASSGPGQGAHEQYF.